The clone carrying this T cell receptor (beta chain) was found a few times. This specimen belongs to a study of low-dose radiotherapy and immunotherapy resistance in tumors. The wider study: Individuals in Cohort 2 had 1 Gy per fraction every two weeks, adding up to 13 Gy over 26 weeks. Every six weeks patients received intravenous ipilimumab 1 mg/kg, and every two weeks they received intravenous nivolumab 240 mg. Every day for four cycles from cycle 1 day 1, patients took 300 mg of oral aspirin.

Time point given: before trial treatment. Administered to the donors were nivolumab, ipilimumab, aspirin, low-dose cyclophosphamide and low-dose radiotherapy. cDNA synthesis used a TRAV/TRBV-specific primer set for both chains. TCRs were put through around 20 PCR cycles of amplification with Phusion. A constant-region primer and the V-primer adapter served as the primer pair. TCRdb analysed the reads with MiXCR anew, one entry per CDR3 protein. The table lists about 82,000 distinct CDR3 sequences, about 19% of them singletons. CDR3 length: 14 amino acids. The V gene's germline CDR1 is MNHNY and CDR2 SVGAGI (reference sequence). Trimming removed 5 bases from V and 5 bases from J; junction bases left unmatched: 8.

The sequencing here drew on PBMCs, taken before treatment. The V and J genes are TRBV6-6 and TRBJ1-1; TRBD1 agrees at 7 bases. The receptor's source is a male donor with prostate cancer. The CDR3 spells CASSPTGVGTEAFF. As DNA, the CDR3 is TGTGCCAGCAGTCCAACAGGGGTTGGGACTGAAGCTTTCTTT.